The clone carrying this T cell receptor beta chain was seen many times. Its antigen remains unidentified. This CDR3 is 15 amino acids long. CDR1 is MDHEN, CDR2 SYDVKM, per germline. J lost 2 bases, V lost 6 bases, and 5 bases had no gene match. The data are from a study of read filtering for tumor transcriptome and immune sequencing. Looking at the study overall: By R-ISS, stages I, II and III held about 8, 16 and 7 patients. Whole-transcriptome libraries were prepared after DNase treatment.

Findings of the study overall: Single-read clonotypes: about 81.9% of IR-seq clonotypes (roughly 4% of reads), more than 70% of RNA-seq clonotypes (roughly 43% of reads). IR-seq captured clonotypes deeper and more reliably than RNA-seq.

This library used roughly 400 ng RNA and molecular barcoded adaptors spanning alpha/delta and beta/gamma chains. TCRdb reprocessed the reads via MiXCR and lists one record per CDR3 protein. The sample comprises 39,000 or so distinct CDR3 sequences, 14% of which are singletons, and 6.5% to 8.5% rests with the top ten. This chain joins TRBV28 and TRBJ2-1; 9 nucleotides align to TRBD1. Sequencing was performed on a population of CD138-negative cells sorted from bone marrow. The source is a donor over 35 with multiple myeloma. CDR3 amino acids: CASRKGTGTYNEQFF. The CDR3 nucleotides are TGTGCCAGCAGAAAGGGGACAGGGACCTACAATGAGCAGTTCTTC. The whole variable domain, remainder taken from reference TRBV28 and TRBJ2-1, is DVKVTQSSRYLVKRTGEKVFLECVQDMDHENMFWYRQDPGLGLRLIYFSYDVKMKEKGDIPEGYSVSREKKERFSLILESASTNQTSMYLCASRKGTGTYNEQFFGPGTRLTVL.